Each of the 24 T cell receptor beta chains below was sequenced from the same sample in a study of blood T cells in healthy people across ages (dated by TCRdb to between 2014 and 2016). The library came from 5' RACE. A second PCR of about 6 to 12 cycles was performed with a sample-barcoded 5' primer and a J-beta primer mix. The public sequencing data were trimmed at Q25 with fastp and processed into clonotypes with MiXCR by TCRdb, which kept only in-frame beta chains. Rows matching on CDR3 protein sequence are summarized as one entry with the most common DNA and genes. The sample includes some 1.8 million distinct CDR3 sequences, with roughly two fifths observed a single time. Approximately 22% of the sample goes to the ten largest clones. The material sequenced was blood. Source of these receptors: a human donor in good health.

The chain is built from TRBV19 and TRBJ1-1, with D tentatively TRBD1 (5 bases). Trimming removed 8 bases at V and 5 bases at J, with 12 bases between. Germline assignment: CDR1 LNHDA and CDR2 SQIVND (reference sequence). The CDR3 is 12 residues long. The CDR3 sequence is CASYRSWTEAFF. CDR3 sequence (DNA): TGTGCCAGTTACAGGAGTTGGACTGAAGCTTTCTTT.

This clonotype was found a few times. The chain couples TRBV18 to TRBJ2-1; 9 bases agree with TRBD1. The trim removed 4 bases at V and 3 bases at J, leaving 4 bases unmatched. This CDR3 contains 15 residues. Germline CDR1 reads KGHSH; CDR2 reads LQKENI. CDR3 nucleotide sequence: TGTGCCAGCTCACGCGGGACAGGGAACTACAATGAGCAGTTCTTC. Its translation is CASSRGTGNYNEQFF.

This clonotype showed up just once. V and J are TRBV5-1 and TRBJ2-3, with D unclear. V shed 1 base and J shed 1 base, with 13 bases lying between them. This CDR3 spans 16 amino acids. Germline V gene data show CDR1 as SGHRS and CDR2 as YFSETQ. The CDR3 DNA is TGCGCCAGCAGCTTGTGGTCCACCTCGGGCACAGATACGCAGTATTTT. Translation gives CASSLWSTSGTDTQYF.

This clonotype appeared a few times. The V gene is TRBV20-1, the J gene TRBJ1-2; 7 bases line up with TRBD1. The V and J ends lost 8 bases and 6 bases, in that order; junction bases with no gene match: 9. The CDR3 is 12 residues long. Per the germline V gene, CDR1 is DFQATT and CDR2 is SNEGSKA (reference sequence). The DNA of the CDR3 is TGCAGTCCTAAACAGGGGTTCCATGGCTACACCTTC. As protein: CSPKQGFHGYTF.

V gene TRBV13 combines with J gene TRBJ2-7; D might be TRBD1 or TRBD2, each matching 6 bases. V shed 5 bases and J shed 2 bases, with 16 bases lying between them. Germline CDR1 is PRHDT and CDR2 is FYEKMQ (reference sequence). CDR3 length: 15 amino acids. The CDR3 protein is CASSSSPGATYEQYF. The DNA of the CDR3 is TGTGCCAGCAGCAGCTCTCCGGGGGCAACCTACGAGCAGTACTTC.

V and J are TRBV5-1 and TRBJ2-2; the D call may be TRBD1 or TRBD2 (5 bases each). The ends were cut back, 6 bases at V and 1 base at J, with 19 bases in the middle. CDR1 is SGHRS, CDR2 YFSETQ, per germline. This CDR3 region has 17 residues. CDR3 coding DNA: TGCGCCAGCATCCTAGGGACGGGATGGCTGAACACCGGGGAGCTGTTTTTT. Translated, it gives CASILGTGWLNTGELFF.

The CDR3 sequence: CSVTVMGQGTEQYF. For the CDR3, the DNA is TGCAGCGTTACCGTTATGGGACAGGGGACCGAGCAGTACTTC. The chain combines TRBV29-1 with TRBJ2-5; 10 bases fit TRBD1. The DNA end is more similar to TRBJ2-7, so the J call may be wrong. Germline CDR1 and CDR2: SQVTM and ANQGSEA. The CDR3 loop spans 14 amino acids.

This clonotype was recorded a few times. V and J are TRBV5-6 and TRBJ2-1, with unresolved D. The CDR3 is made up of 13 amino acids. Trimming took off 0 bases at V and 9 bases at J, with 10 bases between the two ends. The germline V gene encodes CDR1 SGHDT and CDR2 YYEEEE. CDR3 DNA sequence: TGTGCCAGCAGCTTGGCCGGGCAGGCTGAGCAGTTCTTC. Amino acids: CASSLAGQAEQFF.

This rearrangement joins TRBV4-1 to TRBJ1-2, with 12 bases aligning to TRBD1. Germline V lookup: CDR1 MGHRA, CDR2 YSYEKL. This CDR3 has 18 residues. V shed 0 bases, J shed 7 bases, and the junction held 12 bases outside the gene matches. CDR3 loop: CASSQDRWGQGALGGYTF. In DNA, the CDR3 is TGCGCCAGCAGCCAAGATCGGTGGGGACAGGGGGCCCTGGGTGGCTACACCTTC.

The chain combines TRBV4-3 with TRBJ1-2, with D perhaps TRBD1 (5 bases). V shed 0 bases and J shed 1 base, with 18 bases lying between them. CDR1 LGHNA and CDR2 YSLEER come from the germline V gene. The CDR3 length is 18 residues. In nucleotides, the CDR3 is TGCGCCAGCAGCCAAGATCTAGGGACCTCGGGCTTTAACTATGGCTACACCTTC. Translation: CASSQDLGTSGFNYGYTF.

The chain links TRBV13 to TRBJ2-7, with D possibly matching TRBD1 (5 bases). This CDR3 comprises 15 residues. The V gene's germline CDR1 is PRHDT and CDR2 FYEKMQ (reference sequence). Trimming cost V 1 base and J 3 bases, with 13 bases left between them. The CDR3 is CASSLVGRAVYEQYF. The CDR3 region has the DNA TGTGCCAGCAGCTTAGTTGGCAGGGCGGTCTACGAGCAGTACTTC. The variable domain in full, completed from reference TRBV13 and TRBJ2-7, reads AAGVIQSPRHLIKEKRETATLKCYPIPRHDTVYWYQQGPGQDPQFLISFYEKMQSDKGSIPDRFSAQQFSDYHSELNMSSLELGDSALYFCASSLVGRAVYEQYFGPGTRLTVT.

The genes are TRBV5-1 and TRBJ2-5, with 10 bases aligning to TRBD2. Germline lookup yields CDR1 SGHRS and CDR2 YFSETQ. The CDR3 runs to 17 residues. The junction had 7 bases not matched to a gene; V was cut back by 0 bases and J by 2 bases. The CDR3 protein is CASSLDPASGGQETQYF. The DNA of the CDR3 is TGCGCCAGCAGCTTGGATCCGGCTAGCGGGGGACAAGAGACCCAGTACTTC.

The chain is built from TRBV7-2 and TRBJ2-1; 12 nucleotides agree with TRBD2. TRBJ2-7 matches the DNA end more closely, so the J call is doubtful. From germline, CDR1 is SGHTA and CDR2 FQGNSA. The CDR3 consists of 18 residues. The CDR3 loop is CASSLTSGGPNIYNEQYF. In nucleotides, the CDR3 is TGTGCCAGCAGCCTCACTAGCGGGGGGCCGAATATATACAATGAGCAGTACTTC.

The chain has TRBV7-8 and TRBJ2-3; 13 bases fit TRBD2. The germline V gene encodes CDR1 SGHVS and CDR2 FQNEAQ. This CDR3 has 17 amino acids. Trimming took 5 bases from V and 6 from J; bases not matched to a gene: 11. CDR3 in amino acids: CASSPSESTSGGDTQYF. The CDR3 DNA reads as TGTGCCAGCAGCCCCTCGGAATCGACTAGCGGGGGGGATACGCAGTATTTT.

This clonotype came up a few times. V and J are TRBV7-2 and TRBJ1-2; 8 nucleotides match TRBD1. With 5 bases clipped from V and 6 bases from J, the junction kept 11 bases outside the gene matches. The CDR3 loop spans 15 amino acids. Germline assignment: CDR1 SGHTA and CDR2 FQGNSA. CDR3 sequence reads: CASSPQSGQVHGYTF. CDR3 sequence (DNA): TGTGCCAGCAGCCCCCAATCGGGACAGGTACATGGCTACACCTTC.

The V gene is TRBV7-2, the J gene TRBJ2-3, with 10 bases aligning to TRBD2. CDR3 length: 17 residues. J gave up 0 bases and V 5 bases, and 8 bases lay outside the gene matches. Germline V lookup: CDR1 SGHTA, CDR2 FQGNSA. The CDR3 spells CASSPQLAGISTDTQYF. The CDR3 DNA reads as TGTGCCAGCAGCCCCCAACTAGCGGGGATTAGCACAGATACGCAGTATTTT.

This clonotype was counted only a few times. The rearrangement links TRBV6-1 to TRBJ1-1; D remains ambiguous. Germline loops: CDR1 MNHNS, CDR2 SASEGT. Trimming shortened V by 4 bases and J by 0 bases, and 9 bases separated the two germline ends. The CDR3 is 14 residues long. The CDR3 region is CASSVSGLNTEAFF. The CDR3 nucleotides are TGTGCCAGCAGTGTATCCGGACTGAACACTGAAGCTTTCTTT.

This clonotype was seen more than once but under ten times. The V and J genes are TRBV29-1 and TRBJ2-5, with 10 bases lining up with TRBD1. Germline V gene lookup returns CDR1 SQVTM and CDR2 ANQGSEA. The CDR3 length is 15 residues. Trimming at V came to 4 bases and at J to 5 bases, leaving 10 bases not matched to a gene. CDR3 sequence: CSVVRQGARTETQYF. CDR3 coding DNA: TGCAGCGTTGTAAGACAGGGGGCGCGTACGGAGACCCAGTACTTC.

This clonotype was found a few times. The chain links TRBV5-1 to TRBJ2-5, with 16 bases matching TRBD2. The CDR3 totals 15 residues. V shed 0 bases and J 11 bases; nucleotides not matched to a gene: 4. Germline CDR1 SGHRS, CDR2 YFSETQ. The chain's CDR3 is CASSLAGTSGGEQYF. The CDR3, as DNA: TGCGCCAGCAGCTTGGCTGGGACTAGCGGGGGGGAGCAGTACTTC.

CDR3 bases: TGTGCCAGCAGTTTAAGGAGGGTTGAGAACATTCAGTACTTC. Translated, it gives CASSLRRVENIQYF. This chain links TRBV12-3 or TRBV12-4 with TRBJ2-7; D may be TRBD2 (6 bases). The DNA end is more similar to TRBJ2-4, so the J call may be wrong. This CDR3 has 14 residues.

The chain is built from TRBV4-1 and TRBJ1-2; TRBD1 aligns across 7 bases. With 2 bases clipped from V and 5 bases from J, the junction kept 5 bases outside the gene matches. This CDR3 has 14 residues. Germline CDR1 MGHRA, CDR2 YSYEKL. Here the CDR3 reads CASSQLQGLYGYTF. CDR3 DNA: TGCGCCAGCAGCCAACTACAGGGGCTTTATGGCTACACCTTC.

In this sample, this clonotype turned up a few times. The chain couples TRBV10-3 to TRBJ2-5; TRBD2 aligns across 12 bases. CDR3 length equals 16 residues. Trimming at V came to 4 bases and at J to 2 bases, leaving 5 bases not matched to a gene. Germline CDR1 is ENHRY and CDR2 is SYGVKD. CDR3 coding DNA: TGTGCCATCAGTGTCACTAGCGGGGGGAAACAAGAGACCCAGTACTTC. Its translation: CAISVTSGGKQETQYF.

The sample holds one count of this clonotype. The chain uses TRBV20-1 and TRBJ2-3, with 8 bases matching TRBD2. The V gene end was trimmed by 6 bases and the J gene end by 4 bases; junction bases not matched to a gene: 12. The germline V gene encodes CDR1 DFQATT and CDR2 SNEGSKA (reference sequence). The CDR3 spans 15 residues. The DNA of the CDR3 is TGCAGTGCCCCGGGCGGGCGGGGGGCCCCAGATACGCAGTATTTT. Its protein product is CSAPGGRGAPDTQYF.

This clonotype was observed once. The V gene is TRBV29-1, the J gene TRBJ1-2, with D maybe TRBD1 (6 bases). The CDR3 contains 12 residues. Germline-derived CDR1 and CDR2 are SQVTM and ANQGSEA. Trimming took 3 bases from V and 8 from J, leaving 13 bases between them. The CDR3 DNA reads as TGCAGCGTTGATGGGGGGCAGGAAGGCTACACCTTC. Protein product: CSVDGGQEGYTF. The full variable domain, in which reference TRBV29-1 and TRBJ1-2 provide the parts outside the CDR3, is SAVISQKPSRDICQRGTSLTIQCQVDSQVTMMFWYRQQPGQSLTLIATANQGSEATYESGFVIDKFPISRPNLTFSTLTVSNMSPEDSSIYLCSVDGGQEGYTFGSGTRLTVV.